Only a few counts were recorded for the clone carrying this TCR beta chain. Profiling relied on immunoSEQ multiplex PCR, and the TCRdb table lists in-frame clones only, not all of them. The sample comprises approximately 200,000 clones, about 80% of which are singletons, and about 1.3% rests with the top ten. This sample is drawn from a study of blood T cell repertoires in COVID-19. About the study: From T cells, B-cell-depleted T cells, or PBMCs came the material, which was cDNA or gDNA.

V lost 3 bases and J 1 base, leaving 11 bases between the germline ends. The V gene's germline CDR1 is SGHDT and CDR2 YYEEEE. The CDR3 is 14 amino acids. Input material: PBMCs or T cells enriched from blood (not recorded which). This chain connects TRBV5-6 to TRBJ2-7; possible D gene TRBD1, 6 bases. The receptor was derived from a woman aged 40 to 55 with acute COVID-19. The CDR3 is CASSYRTASYEQYF. CDR3 bases: TGTGCCAGCAGCTATAGGACAGCATCCTACGAGCAGTACTTC.